Listed below are T cell receptor beta chains from one sample, sequenced in a study of T cell clonotyping in hematopoietic cell transplantation. Only in-frame clones appear in the TCRdb table, and some are missing; sequencing was by immunoSEQ multiplex PCR. In the table there are 11,000 to 15,000 clones, approximately 90% of which are singletons. The sample here was PBMCs, taken 100 days after allogeneic stem cell transplant. These receptors all stem from a male patient between 50 and 60 years old who had an allogeneic stem cell transplant from an unrelated donor, so T cells may come from the graft donor. Some clones in this sample may be carry-over from other donors' samples. The CDR3 runs from the conserved cysteine through the conserved F or W. Fields, in order: D gene, clone size, J gene, V gene, CDR3 length, CDR3 protein, CDR3 DNA. D genes are given only for firm matches. A row's size may be missing; if present it is once, few, many or a size class.

NA | NA | TRBJ1-5 | TRBV11-2 | 13 | CASSLEWGQPQHF | TGTGCCAGCAGCTTAGAGTGGGGGCAGCCCCAGCATTTT
TRBD1 | NA | TRBJ2-7 | TRBV9 | 15 | CASSVGGTGAYEQYF | TGTGCCAGCAGCGTAGGCGGGACAGGGGCCTACGAGCAGTACTTC
NA | NA | TRBJ1-1 | TRBV25-1 | 15 | CASSEWGGMNTEAFF | TGTGCCAGCAGTGAATGGGGAGGAATGAACACTGAAGCTTTCTTT
NA | NA | TRBJ1-2 | TRBV28 | 15 | CASTSQAIIFYGYTF | TGTGCCAGCACGTCACAGGCAATCATTTTTTATGGCTACACCTTC
TRBD1 | NA | TRBJ1-4 | TRBV2 | 17 | CASRTGTGLLPNEKLFF | TGTGCCAGCAGGACGGGGACAGGACTCCTTCCGAATGAAAAACTGTTTTTT
NA | NA | TRBJ1-2 | TRBV5-1 | 14 | CASNPGAENYGYTF | TGCGCCAGCAACCCAGGTGCTGAAAACTATGGCTACACCTTC
NA | NA | TRBJ2-1 | TRBV7-7 | 14 | CASSLSRRTGEQFF | TGTGCTAGCAGCTTAAGTAGAAGGACCGGTGAGCAGTTCTTC
NA | NA | TRBJ1-5 | TRBV2 | 14 | CASSAQGGNQPQHF | TGTGCCAGCAGCGCTCAGGGCGGCAATCAGCCCCAGCATTTT
TRBD1 | NA | TRBJ2-2 | TRBV5-1 | 15 | CASSFETGGHGELFF | TGCGCCAGCAGCTTTGAAACAGGGGGTCACGGGGAGCTGTTTTTT
NA | NA | TRBJ2-7 | TRBV19 | 15 | CASSITGGDSYEQYF | TGTGCCAGTAGTATTACAGGCGGGGACTCCTACGAGCAGTACTTC
TRBD1 | NA | TRBJ1-2 | TRBV7-2 | 15 | CASNLQTGVNYGYTF | TGTGCCAGCAACCTTCAGACAGGGGTAAACTATGGCTACACCTTC
NA | once | TRBJ1-1 | TRBV30 | 14 | CAWIGAGVNTEAFF | TGTGCCTGGATTGGAGCAGGGGTTAACACTGAAGCTTTCTTT
TRBD2 | NA | TRBJ2-3 | TRBV29-1 | 16 | CSVETGAGGAADTQYF | TGCAGCGTTGAGACTGGAGCGGGAGGAGCGGCAGATACGCAGTATTTT
NA | NA | TRBJ2-5 | TRBV29-1 | 13 | CSVVPLRGETQYF | TGCAGCGTTGTTCCGTTAAGGGGCGAGACCCAGTACTTC
NA | NA | TRBJ1-1 | TRBV28 | 14 | CASVGGATQVEAFF | TGTGCCAGCGTGGGGGGGGCCACACAGGTTGAAGCTTTCTTT
NA | NA | TRBJ2-3 | TRBV4-1 | 13 | CASSQVITDTQYF | TGCGCCAGCAGCCAAGTTATCACAGATACGCAGTATTTT
NA | NA | TRBJ1-6 | TRBV7-6 | 13 | CASSQIEDTPLHF | TGTGCCAGCAGCCAAATAGAGGATACACCCCTCCACTTT
TRBD1 | NA | TRBJ2-7 | TRBV5-1 | 15 | CASSLGTGGNYEQYF | TGCGCCAGCAGCTTAGGGACAGGGGGCAACTACGAGCAGTACTTC
NA | few | TRBJ2-7 | TRBV6-1 | 15 | CASRAWQGGNYEQYF | TGTGCCAGCAGGGCCTGGCAGGGAGGAAACTACGAGCAGTACTTC
NA | NA | TRBJ1-5 | TRBV2 | 15 | CASSELQASNQPQHF | TGTGCCAGCAGTGAACTGCAGGCGAGCAATCAGCCCCAGCATTTT
NA | NA | TRBJ1-2 | TRBV5-1 | 12 | CASSLLGSGYTF | TGCGCCAGCAGCTTGCTGGGTTCTGGCTACACCTTC
NA | NA | TRBJ2-5 | TRBV7-2 | 13 | CASSLNGMETQYF | TGTGCCAGCAGTTTAAACGGGATGGAGACCCAGTACTTC